This T cell receptor (beta chain) was retrieved from a study of blood T cell repertoires in COVID-19. Germline CDR1 is SQVTM and CDR2 is ANQGSEA. The length of the CDR3 is 17 residues. Deletions cut 0 bases from V and 3 bases from J, with 18 bases between. Some clones are missing from TCRdb's copy, which holds only in-frame ones; the method was immunoSEQ multiplex PCR. The sample consists of about 100,000 clones, about 90% of them appearing once. Sequences were obtained from peripheral blood. The TCR originated in a man younger than 45 in a cohort sampled during active COVID-19. The chain recombines TRBV29-1 with TRBJ2-4; D unclear. The CDR3 DNA reads as TGCAGCGTTGAAGACACCCGGTTATCGGTCGGCAAAAACATTCAGTACTTC. Protein product: CSVEDTRLSVGKNIQYF.